This record concerns one T cell receptor (beta chain) sequence. The data belong to a study of T cell repertoires in cytomegalovirus infection. One entry per CDR3 protein results from TCRdb running MiXCR on the reads. This table holds some 180,000 distinct CDR3 sequences, approximately 18% found once. The sample taken for sequencing was CD8+ T cells from PBMCs. This receptor was identified in a human donor in good health (CMV status not recorded). Some clones in this sample may be carry-over from other donors' samples.

CDR3 region: CASSPAGASSQFF. CDR3 coding DNA: TGTGCCAGCAGCCCAGCGGGGGCCTCTTCCCAGTTCTTC. The J gene is TRBJ2-1, the V gene TRBV7-6, with 8 bases that match TRBD2. The CDR3 covers 13 residues. Germline values: CDR1 SGHVS, CDR2 FNYEAQ. The junction had 10 bases not matched to a gene; V was cut back by 5 bases and J by 13 bases.